This TCR beta chain derives from a study of OX40 agonist ivuxolimab in advanced cancers. Study in general: Six ivuxolimab dose levels, 0.01 to 10 mg/kg, were given intravenously every 2 weeks. The study's findings and limits: The specificity for antigen of the expanded peripheral T cells was not determined.

Some clones are missing from TCRdb's copy, which holds only in-frame ones; the method was immunoSEQ multiplex PCR. The sample carries 60,000 to 75,000 clones, roughly 92% recorded once. It was autoimmune disease history or systemic immunosuppression that excluded patients. With baseline, cycle 4 day 1, and cycle 7 day 1 as timepoints, blood was sampled. The CDR3 loop spans 18 amino acids. Germline V lookup: CDR1 SGHVS, CDR2 FNYEAQ. V lost 5 bases, J lost 0 bases, and 17 bases lay in between. This clone was picked up one time. Its target is not known. The TCR comes from an adult with an advanced solid tumor such as melanoma, head and neck, liver or kidney cancer. This rearrangement joins TRBV7-6 to TRBJ1-6; maybe TRBD1 (6 bases). The source was CD4+ or CD8+ T cells sorted from blood, collected in a trial of the OX40 agonist ivuxolimab. The CDR3 here is CASSPRVGASSYNSPLHF. In DNA, the CDR3 is TGTGCCAGCAGCCCCAGGGTGGGGGCGAGCTCCTATAATTCACCCCTCCACTTT.